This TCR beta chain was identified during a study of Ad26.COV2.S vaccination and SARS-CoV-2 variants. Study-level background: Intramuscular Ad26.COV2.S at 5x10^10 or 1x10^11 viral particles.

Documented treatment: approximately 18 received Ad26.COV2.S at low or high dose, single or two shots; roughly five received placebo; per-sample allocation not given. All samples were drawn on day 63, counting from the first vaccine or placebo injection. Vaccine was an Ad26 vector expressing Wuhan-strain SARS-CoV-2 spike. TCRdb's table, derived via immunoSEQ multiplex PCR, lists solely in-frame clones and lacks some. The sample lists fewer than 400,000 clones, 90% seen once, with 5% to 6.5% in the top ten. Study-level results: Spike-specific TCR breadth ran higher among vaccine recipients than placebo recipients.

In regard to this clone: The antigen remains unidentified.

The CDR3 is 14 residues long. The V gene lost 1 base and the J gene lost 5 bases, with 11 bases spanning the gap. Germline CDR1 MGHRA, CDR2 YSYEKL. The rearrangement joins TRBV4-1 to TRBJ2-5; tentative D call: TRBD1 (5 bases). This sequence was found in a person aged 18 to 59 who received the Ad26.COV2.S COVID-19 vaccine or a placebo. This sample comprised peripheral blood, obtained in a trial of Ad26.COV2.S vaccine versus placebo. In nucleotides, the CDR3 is TGCGCCAGCAGCCAAGGTGGGGCGCGGGAGACCCAGTACTTC. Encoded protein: CASSQGGARETQYF.